Listed here are 18 T cell receptor beta chains from one sample, sequenced in a study of T cell responses to AZD1222 COVID-19 vaccine. Data came from immunoSEQ multiplex PCR; TCRdb stores just in-frame clones and leaves some out. The repertoire holds 100,000 to 130,000 clones, with just over 90% as singletons. The sequenced sample was peripheral blood, obtained 28 days after the second AZD1222 dose. Receptor source: an adult who received the AZD1222 COVID-19 vaccine.

The rearrangement joins TRBV7-2 to TRBJ2-5, with no clear D. V was pared by 4 bases and J by 5 bases, with 8 bases between. Germline loops: CDR1 SGHTA, CDR2 FQGNSA. CDR3 size: 12 residues. The CDR3: CASSSYIETQYF. The DNA for the CDR3 is TGTGCCAGCAGCTCATATATTGAGACCCAGTACTTC.

This chain connects TRBV6-4 to TRBJ2-2; weak D call: TRBD1 (6 bases). This CDR3 spans 18 amino acids. Germline loops: CDR1 MRHNA, CDR2 SNTAGT. Trimming took off 5 bases at V and 0 bases at J, with 19 bases between the two ends. The CDR3 nucleotides read TGTGCCAGCAGTCCCACTCCTGGGGGCCCTCCGAACACCGGGGAGCTGTTTTTT. Translation gives CASSPTPGGPPNTGELFF.

The rearrangement links TRBV30 to TRBJ2-7; D remains unclear. Trimming cost V 1 base and J 0 bases, with 13 bases left between them. This CDR3 comprises 15 residues. Germline CDR1 GTSNPN, CDR2 SVGIG (reference sequence). The CDR3 DNA is TGTGCCTGGAGTGGAGAAGGATTAAGCTCCTACGAGCAGTACTTC. Its translation: CAWSGEGLSSYEQYF.

The V gene is TRBV7-6, the J gene TRBJ1-2, with D possibly being TRBD1 (6 bases). This CDR3 has 16 amino acids. V lost 5 bases to trimming and J lost 2 bases, with 18 bases between them. Germline CDR1 SGHVS, CDR2 FNYEAQ. The CDR3 DNA sequence: TGTGCCAGCAGCCCCAGGACGGGCAGGGGCAACTATGGCTACACCTTC. The encoded protein is CASSPRTGRGNYGYTF.

The V gene is TRBV9, the J gene TRBJ1-2, with a possible D match to TRBD1 (5 bases). CDR1 and CDR2 from the germline V gene are SGDLS and YYNGEE. V lost 0 bases and J lost 5, with 11 bases in between. The CDR3 runs to 14 residues. CDR3 coding DNA: TGTGCCAGCAGCGTAGGAGGGGCAGGGTATGGCTACACCTTC. Translated, it gives CASSVGGAGYGYTF.

This clone was seen a single time. The chain is built from TRBV6-5 and TRBJ1-1, with D uncertain. The CDR3 covers 11 residues. Trimming took 6 bases from V and 10 from J, leaving 12 bases between them. Germline V gene sequence: CDR1 MNHEY, CDR2 SVGAGI. The CDR3 DNA follows: TGTGCCAGCAGGCGGACTTATCCAGCTTTCTTT. Encoded protein: CASRRTYPAFF.

V is TRBV6-2 or TRBV6-3 and J is TRBJ1-1, with D possibly being TRBD1 (5 bases). The CDR3 is 14 amino acids. The V gene lost 5 bases and the J gene lost 8 bases, with 18 bases spanning the gap. The germline CDR1 and CDR2 sequences are MNHEY and SVGEGT. CDR3 DNA sequence: TGTGCCAGCAGTCCCGGGACGCCGGGAGGCGAAGCTTTCTTT. Amino acids: CASSPGTPGGEAFF.

This clone was seen only once. The rearrangement uses TRBV6-4 and TRBJ2-3, with D hard to call. Looked up from germline, CDR1 is MRHNA and CDR2 is SNTAGT. The CDR3 has 16 residues. Trimming left V 2 bases short and J 1 base short, with 13 bases between. Here the CDR3 DNA reads TGTGCCAGCAGTGACAGTCCGGGTCGAGGCACAGATACGCAGTATTTT. Protein product: CASSDSPGRGTDTQYF.

V gene TRBV4-2 combines with J gene TRBJ2-7; perhaps TRBD1 as D (5 bases). The CDR3 runs 15 residues. Germline lookup yields CDR1 LGHNA and CDR2 YNFKEQ. V was trimmed by 0 bases and J by 1 base, leaving 10 bases between them. CDR3 DNA: TGTGCCAGCAGCCAAGAATGGACACCTTCCTACGAGCAGTACTTC. It encodes CASSQEWTPSYEQYF.

V gene TRBV5-4 combines with J gene TRBJ2-5, with TRBD2 matching over 10 bases. Germline loops: CDR1 SGHNT, CDR2 YYREEE (reference sequence). The CDR3 is made up of 16 amino acids. The V gene end was trimmed by 5 bases and the J gene end by 5 bases; junction bases not matched to a gene: 12. CDR3 sequence (DNA): TGTGCCAGCAGTGTCCTCGAGCGGGGGGGCTGGGAGACCCAGTACTTC. Its translation is CASSVLERGGWETQYF.

This clone was counted once. The chain has TRBV9 and TRBJ1-1; D is ambiguous. The germline gives CDR1 SGDLS, CDR2 YYNGEE. V was cut by 2 bases and J by 0 bases, with 11 bases left in between. The CDR3 extends over 15 amino acids. The CDR3 region has the DNA TGTGCCAGCAGCGTGGCCGGCCGGATGAACACTGAAGCTTTCTTT. Residues: CASSVAGRMNTEAFF. The whole variable domain, remainder taken from reference TRBV9 and TRBJ1-1, is DSGVTQTPKHLITATGQRVTLRCSPRSGDLSVYWYQQSLDQGLQFLIQYYNGEERAKGNILERFSAQQFPDLHSELNLSSLELGDSALYFCASSVAGRMNTEAFFGQGTRLTVV.

The CDR3 region is CASSQAGGSADTQYF. DNA of the CDR3: TGTGCCAGCTCACAAGCGGGAGGGAGCGCAGATACGCAGTATTTT. This chain uses TRBV18 with TRBJ2-3, with 10 bases aligning to TRBD2. The CDR3 loop spans 15 amino acids. Germline trimming cut 4 bases from V and 4 bases from J; bases unmatched to any gene: 5. Per the germline V gene, CDR1 is KGHSH and CDR2 is LQKENI.

This rearrangement joins TRBV20-1 to TRBJ2-1, with D possibly TRBD2 on 6 matching bases. This CDR3 contains 14 residues. From germline, CDR1 is DFQATT and CDR2 SNEGSKA (reference sequence). V was clipped by 3 bases and J by 4 bases, with 13 bases between them. The CDR3 DNA reads as TGCAGTGCTAGTCGACTAGGCGATTACAATGAGCAGTTCTTC. This encodes CSASRLGDYNEQFF.

This clone showed up just a few times. The J gene is TRBJ1-2, the V gene TRBV6-5, with a possible D match to TRBD1 (5 bases). Germline CDR1 reads MNHEY; CDR2 reads SVGAGI. The V gene lost 0 bases and the J gene lost 4 bases, with 15 bases spanning the gap. The CDR3 is made up of 16 amino acids. The CDR3 DNA reads as TGTGCCAGCAGTTACTCGAGGGCAGGGAAGAGCTATGGCTACACCTTC. It translates to CASSYSRAGKSYGYTF.

The chain joins TRBV25-1 to TRBJ1-1; possibly TRBD1 for D (6 bases). The CDR3 is made up of 14 amino acids. From germline, CDR1 is MGHDK and CDR2 SYGVNS. Trimming removed 6 bases at V and 5 bases at J, with 16 bases between. CDR3 sequence (DNA): TGTGCCAGCAGGTCTGGACAGCGACGAACTGAAGCTTTCTTT. Translated: CASRSGQRRTEAFF.

The J gene is TRBJ2-1, the V gene TRBV27; D might be TRBD2 (5 bases). Trimming cost V 5 bases and J 0 bases, with 8 bases left between them. From germline, CDR1 is MNHEY and CDR2 SMNVEV (reference sequence). The CDR3 is 14 amino acids. The CDR3 reads CASSPRVSYNEQFF. DNA of the CDR3: TGTGCCAGCAGTCCGAGGGTCTCCTACAATGAGCAGTTCTTC.

J is TRBJ1-2 and V is TRBV10-2; D not certain. The CDR3 is 14 residues long. Germline-derived CDR1 and CDR2 are WSHSY and SAAADI. Trimming shortened V by 2 bases and J by 3 bases, and 10 bases separated the two germline ends. This chain's CDR3 is CASSESSTDYGYTF. Written as DNA, the CDR3 is TGCGCCAGCAGTGAGAGTTCCACTGACTATGGCTACACCTTC.

The chain couples TRBV5-4 to TRBJ2-3; no definite D call. The length of the CDR3 is 16 residues. Per the germline V gene, CDR1 is SGHNT and CDR2 is YYREEE (reference sequence). The germline V and J ends were trimmed by 0 bases and 3 bases, with 14 bases remaining between them. The CDR3 region is CASSLDYSAGTDTQYF. The CDR3 region has the DNA TGTGCCAGCAGCTTGGATTACAGTGCTGGGACAGATACGCAGTATTTT.